This T cell receptor beta chain was obtained from a study of shared clonotypes between healthy human individuals (TCRdb year 2020). Turning to the overall study: Three men and a couple of women, aged 18 to 49 years, made up the cohort. To estimate repertoire size and how much clonotype sharing occurs between individuals, the study deeply sequenced the blood TCR repertoires of five healthy adults. For each donor, three plates each were used for CD4 naive and CD4 memory, two plates were used for CD8 naive, and one plate was used for CD8 memory. To increase sequencing depth and limit assay-specific biases, different laboratories used diverse techniques to prepare libraries and sequence TCR repertoires. Each donor's leukapheresis produced roughly between roughly 0.94 and 9.5 billion PBMCs.

Using the deep immunoSEQ assay, multiplex PCR amplified TCR CDR3 regions from genomic DNA. Genomic DNA extracted from each cell subset was distributed evenly over all wells of several immunoSEQ 96-well plates, and each plate served as one replicate. For sorted subsets, each replicate PCR was loaded with about 0.2 ug genomic DNA, equivalent to some 31,000 T cell genomes. Purified libraries were quantified with a Qubit 3.0 fluorometer, sized on a Bioanalyzer 2100, and re-quantified with the KAPA Library Quantification kit. Each immunoSEQ 96-well plate was sequenced on its own single-read 150-cycle Illumina NextSeq 550 flow cell. Per the source publication's procedure: Because the immunoSEQ output held only junctional sequences and lacked quality scores, the filtering could not match the filtering applied to full-length reads. To assign V/J genes and CDR3, sequences were annotated against IMGT germline references using PyIR, a Python wrapper for IgBLAST v1.9. Any read was removed if the V/J assignment was weak (E-value above 1e-6), the CDR3 was missing, or the read contained stop codons, out-of-frame junctions, or ambiguous translated residues. V3J clonotypes were defined by identical inferred V gene, J gene, and CDR3 amino acid sequence. To compute the percentage overlap between repertoires, the number of shared unique clonotypes was divided by the size of the smaller repertoire. Three approaches were used to assess repertoire richness: RTK rarefaction, the Chao1 estimator, and Recon v2.1 estimates of unobserved clonotypes. Generation probabilities were computed with OLGA for all TCRbeta clonotypes obtained by the gDNA method from several donors. TCRdb's version of the immuneACCESS table is confined to in-frame rearrangements and falls short of the full clone set. An unresolved V gene accounts for under half of the shortfall where checked; the remainder is of unknown origin. The V and J calls and the clone size are those of that table, but D and trimming were determined from the DNA. The sample table contains 800,000 to 950,000 clones; only one count was recorded for approximately 97% of them. Of the sample, under 0.25% is held by the ten largest clones.

The CDR3, from cysteine to phenylalanine, totals 17 residues. Only the CDR3 DNA is retained, 51 bases long and in frame from the first base. Based on the germline V gene, the CDR1 and CDR2 sequences are LGHNA and YSLEER. Compared with germline, V lacks 0 bases and J lacks 3 bases; bases without a gene match: 6. For the CD8 naive samples, CD45RO-negative cells were positively selected for CCR7, yielding a CD45RA+CCR7+ population from which TemRA cells were excluded. Donors were healthy HIV-negative adults with no recently reported acute infections or vaccinations. Every donor was a Caucasian adult residing in Nashville, Tennessee, USA. Blood was collected by leukapheresis, and PBMCs were isolated by Ficoll-Histopaque density gradient centrifugation and then cryopreserved in liquid nitrogen vapor phase. Purity and quantity of every magnetically sorted T cell population were checked by analytical flow cytometry. Genomic DNA was isolated from each sorted fraction and quantified by UV absorbance on a Nanodrop 2000c.

The paper's findings and limits, for the study overall: The small number of donors limited the genetic and exposure-history diversity represented. Only blood was sampled, and tissue TCR repertoires likely differ from those in blood. Pairwise subsampling led to the expectation that sequencing depth would affect the degree of clonotype sharing among donors. Naive subsets generally had larger estimated clonotype richness than memory subsets. Incomplete sequencing was indicated by rarefaction of sorted-subset datasets, despite the large sequencing depth. Sharing across several donors was observed for around 4.8% of naive CD4, over 3% of naive CD8, over 2% of memory CD4, and roughly 0.4% of memory CD8 clonotypes. Compared with non-shared clonotypes, clonotypes shared by all four sorted-subset donors had higher generation probabilities.

Concerning this clone: The antigen it recognizes is unknown. Base-call qualities are not available, and no considerably larger clone is one nucleotide away.

Sequences were obtained from naive CD8+ T cells sorted from blood. Per the publication, the cell subset or site label means: CD45RA+CCR7+. This receptor was obtained from a man aged 30 to 39 in good health. The chain is encoded by TRBV4-3 joined to TRBJ2-7, and 12 bases in between align with TRBD2. At the DNA level, the sequence is TGCGCCAGCAGCCAAGAACTAGCGGGAGGCTTGAGCTACGAGCAGTACTTC. It codes for CASSQELAGGLSYEQYF.